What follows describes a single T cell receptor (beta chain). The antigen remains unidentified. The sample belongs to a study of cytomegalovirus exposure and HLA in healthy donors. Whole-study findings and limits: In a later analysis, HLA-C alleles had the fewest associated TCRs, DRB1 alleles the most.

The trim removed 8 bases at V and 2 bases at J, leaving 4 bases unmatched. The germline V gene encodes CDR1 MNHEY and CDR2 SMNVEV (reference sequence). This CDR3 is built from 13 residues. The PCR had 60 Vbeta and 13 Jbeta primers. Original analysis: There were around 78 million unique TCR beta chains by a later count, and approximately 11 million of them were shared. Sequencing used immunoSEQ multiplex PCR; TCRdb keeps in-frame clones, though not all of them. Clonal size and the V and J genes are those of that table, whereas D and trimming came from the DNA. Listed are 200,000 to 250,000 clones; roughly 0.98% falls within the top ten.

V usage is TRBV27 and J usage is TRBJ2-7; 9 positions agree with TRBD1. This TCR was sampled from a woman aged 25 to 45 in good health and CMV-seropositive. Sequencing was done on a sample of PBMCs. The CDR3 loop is CASRRTGAYEQYF. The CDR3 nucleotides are TGTGCCAGCCGGAGGACAGGGGCCTACGAGCAGTACTTC.